These T cell receptor beta chains were read from a single sample in a study of cytomegalovirus exposure and HLA in healthy donors. Sequencing used immunoSEQ multiplex PCR; TCRdb keeps in-frame clones, though not all of them. The table has more than 95,000 clones, over 70% seen once. Sequenced input: PBMCs. All receptors derive from a man aged 30 to 39 in good health and CMV-seronegative. Both conserved end residues are part of each CDR3. The D gene is left open where the match is weak. Size is stated for part of the rows, as once, few or many counts, or as a class when the clone is expanded.

CDR3nt,CDR3aa,d_gene,j_gene,v_gene,abundance
TGCGCCAGCAGCTTAGGAGGGACAGGGCCCCTCGGGGGCTACACCTTC,CASSLGGTGPLGGYTF,TRBD1,TRBJ1-2,TRBV5-1,NA
TGCGCCAGCAGCTTGGACGTTGGGACAGGGGTCTACGAGCAGTACTTC,CASSLDVGTGVYEQYF,TRBD1,TRBJ2-7,TRBV5-1,NA
TGTGCCACCAGTAGACAGGTGTTAACTAATGAAAAACTGTTTTTT,CATSRQVLTNEKLFF,NA,TRBJ1-4,TRBV15,NA
TGTGCCAGCAGCTGGGGACGGGGGGCCGAAAAATCACCCCTCCACTTT,CASSWGRGAEKSPLHF,NA,TRBJ1-6,TRBV7-2,NA
TGTGCCAGCAACCCAATACCGCAGGGGGTTTACACCGGGGAGCTGTTTTTT,CASNPIPQGVYTGELFF,TRBD1,TRBJ2-2,TRBV7-2,NA
TGTGCCAGCAGTGGAGGACTAGCAGGGGGCGAGCAGTACTTC,CASSGGLAGGEQYF,NA,TRBJ2-7,TRBV6-5,NA
TGTGCCAGCAGCCCCACTAGCACAGATACGCAGTATTTT,CASSPTSTDTQYF,NA,TRBJ2-3,TRBV9,NA
TGTGCCAGTAGTGTCGGCCAGGGCACAGATACGCAGTATTTT,CASSVGQGTDTQYF,NA,TRBJ2-3,TRBV19,NA
TGTGCCAGCAGTTTACCAGGGGGCACTAATGAAAAACTGTTTTTT,CASSLPGGTNEKLFF,TRBD1,TRBJ1-4,TRBV28,few
TGTGCCAGCAGTGAAGTCTATGGGGGCGAGGAGACCCAGTACTTC,CASSEVYGGEETQYF,NA,TRBJ2-5,TRBV6-1,NA
TGTGCCAGCAGTGACGACTCGTCCGGGGAGCTGTTTTTT,CASSDDSSGELFF,NA,TRBJ2-2,TRBV6-4,NA
TGTGCCAGCAGGCCGACGGGGGGTAACTATGGCTACACCTTC,CASRPTGGNYGYTF,NA,TRBJ1-2,TRBV6-5,NA
TGTGCCAGCAGTGTTGCGGGAGAAGCCTACGAGCAGTACTTC,CASSVAGEAYEQYF,TRBD2,TRBJ2-7,TRBV6-1,NA
TGTGCCAGCAGCTTAGCGGTCGGTAGCGGGAGACATAATGAGCAGTTCTTC,CASSLAVGSGRHNEQFF,TRBD2,TRBJ2-1,TRBV7-8,NA
TGTGCCAGCAGCTCGTCGGGACAGACCTACGAGCAGTACTTC,CASSSSGQTYEQYF,TRBD1,TRBJ2-7,TRBV7-6,NA
TGTGCCAGCAGTTTCACAGGGAATAATGGCTACACCTTC,CASSFTGNNGYTF,NA,TRBJ1-2,TRBV6-5,NA
TGTGCCAGCAGCGGAACTGTTTACAATGAGCAGTTCTTC,CASSGTVYNEQFF,NA,TRBJ2-1,TRBV9,few
TGCGCCAGCAGCTTAGGAGACAGTCCCTACGAGCAGTACTTC,CASSLGDSPYEQYF,NA,TRBJ2-7,TRBV5-1,few
TGTGCCACCAGCAGGGTCAGGGAGGGTCAGCCCCAGCATTTT,CATSRVREGQPQHF,NA,TRBJ1-5,TRBV15,NA
TGCGCCACCATCTCTCCTCGGGGGAGAAATCAGCCCCAGCATTTT,CATISPRGRNQPQHF,NA,TRBJ1-5,TRBV10-1,NA
TGTGCCAGCAGTTGGGACAGGGTGCCCTACAATGAGCAGTTCTTC,CASSWDRVPYNEQFF,TRBD1,TRBJ2-1,TRBV6-1,few
TGTGCCAGCAGTGACAGGGGTGGCACTGAAGCTTTCTTT,CASSDRGGTEAFF,TRBD1,TRBJ1-1,TRBV28,NA
TGTGCCTGGACTCCCCCGGGGGACACTGAAGCTTTCTTT,CAWTPPGDTEAFF,NA,TRBJ1-1,TRBV30,NA
TGTGCCAGCAGTTATGTAGCCACCGGGGAGCTGTTTTTT,CASSYVATGELFF,NA,TRBJ2-2,TRBV2,NA
TGTGCCAGCAGCGTAACATTTACCCAGCATTTT,CASSVTFTQHF,NA,TRBJ1-5,TRBV7-3,NA
TGTGCCAGCAGTCAGCGGGACGGCTTATACGAGCAGTACTTC,CASSQRDGLYEQYF,TRBD2,TRBJ2-7,TRBV6-5,NA
TGTGCCAGCAGCAGCCCGGGGGGCAGTTACAATGAGCAGTTCTTC,CASSSPGGSYNEQFF,NA,TRBJ2-1,TRBV7-6,once
TGCGCCAGCAGCTTTTTCAGCGGGCCCTACGAGCAGTACTTC,CASSFFSGPYEQYF,NA,TRBJ2-7,TRBV5-1,NA
TGCGCCAGCAGCCAAGTTCGGCAGGGCCATGGCTACACCTTC,CASSQVRQGHGYTF,NA,TRBJ1-2,TRBV4-1,NA
TGCGCCTCCTCCCTGGAGACCTCTGGAAACACCATATATTTT,CASSLETSGNTIYF,NA,TRBJ1-3,TRBV29-1,NA
TGTGCCAGCAGCTTAATCGGGACACACCAAGAGACCCAGTACTTC,CASSLIGTHQETQYF,NA,TRBJ2-5,TRBV7-3,NA
TGTGCCAGTAGTAGTGTAGGAGTGCAGGGTGAGACCCAGTACTTC,CASSSVGVQGETQYF,NA,TRBJ2-5,TRBV19,NA
TGTGCCAGCAGTGATCCTGGTAGCGGTAGCACAGATACGCAGTATTTT,CASSDPGSGSTDTQYF,NA,TRBJ2-3,TRBV2,NA
TGCGCCAGCAGCTTAGGGACAGGGGGCATCGGGGAGCTGTTTTTT,CASSLGTGGIGELFF,TRBD1,TRBJ2-2,TRBV5-1,few
TGTGCCAGCTCACCACCCGGGACAGCCTATGGCTACACCTTC,CASSPPGTAYGYTF,TRBD1,TRBJ1-2,TRBV18,NA
TGTGCCAGCAGCTTACGACAAGGCTCTGGAAACACCATATATTTT,CASSLRQGSGNTIYF,NA,TRBJ1-3,TRBV7-2,NA
TGCGCCAGCAGCTTGGACCAGGGGGAGGTGGCTTTCTTT,CASSLDQGEVAFF,TRBD1,TRBJ1-1,TRBV5-1,NA
TGCGCCAGCAGCACAGGCCGGGGACAAGGGGAGACCCAGTACTTC,CASSTGRGQGETQYF,NA,TRBJ2-5,TRBV5-1,NA